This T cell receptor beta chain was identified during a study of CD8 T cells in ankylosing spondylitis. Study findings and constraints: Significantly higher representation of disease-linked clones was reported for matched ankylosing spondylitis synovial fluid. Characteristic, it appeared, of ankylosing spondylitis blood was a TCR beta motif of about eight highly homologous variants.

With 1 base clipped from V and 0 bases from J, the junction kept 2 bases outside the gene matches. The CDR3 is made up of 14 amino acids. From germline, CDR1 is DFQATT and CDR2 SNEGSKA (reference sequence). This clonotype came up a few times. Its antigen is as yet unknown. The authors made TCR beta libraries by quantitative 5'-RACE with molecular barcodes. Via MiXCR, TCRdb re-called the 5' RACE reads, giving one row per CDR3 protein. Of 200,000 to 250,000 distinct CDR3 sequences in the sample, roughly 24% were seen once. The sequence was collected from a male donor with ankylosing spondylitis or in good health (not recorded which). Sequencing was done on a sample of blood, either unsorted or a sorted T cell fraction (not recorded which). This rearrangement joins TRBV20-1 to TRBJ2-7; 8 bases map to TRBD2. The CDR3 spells CSARVAGGSYEQYF. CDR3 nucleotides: TGCAGTGCTAGAGTCGCGGGAGGCTCCTACGAGCAGTACTTC.